Listed below are T cell receptor beta chains from one sample, sequenced in a study of T cells in localized non-small cell lung cancer. Measured with immunoSEQ multiplex PCR; TCRdb has only the in-frame clones, and not every one. The table records more than 3,500 clones, about 25% of them present only once. The sequencing used lung tumor tissue, collected before any cancer treatment. The origin of the receptors is a male donor older than 55 with stage I lung adenocarcinoma. CDR3s include the opening cysteine and the closing phenylalanine or tryptophan. A D gene is named only where the DNA matches it firmly. Clone size, where shown, is once, few, many, or a class for clones that have expanded.

>TRBD1|TRBV5-1|TRBJ1-2|.
TGCGCCAGCAGCTCGGAACCCGGGACAGGTTATGGCTACACCTTC
CASSSEPGTGYGYTF
>TRBD2|TRBV11-3|TRBJ2-1|.
TGTGCCAGCAGCTTATGGGGGGGTCTCTCCTACAATGAGCAGTTCTTC
CASSLWGGLSYNEQFF
>TRBD1|TRBV19|TRBJ1-5|.
TGTGCCAGTAGCACCGGACAGGGGATAAGTTATAGCAATCAGCCCCAGCATTTT
CASSTGQGISYSNQPQHF
>.|TRBV6-8|TRBJ1-4|medium-sized
TGTGCCAGCAGTTACTCGGTGCGGCTGAATGAAAAACTGTTTTTT
CASSYSVRLNEKLFF
>.|TRBV7-2|TRBJ1-2|few
TGTGCCAGCAGCTTCGGAGCGGTTTATGGCTACACCTTC
CASSFGAVYGYTF
>.|TRBV30|TRBJ1-5|few
TGTGCCTGGAGTCCCGACCCCCGTTGGCCCCAGCATTTT
CAWSPDPRWPQHF
>.|TRBV9|TRBJ1-6|few
TGTGCCAGCAGCGTAGATCAGGGGTCCGGGAATTCACCCCTCCACTTT
CASSVDQGSGNSPLHF
>.|TRBV6-8|TRBJ1-3|few
TGTGCCAGCCTCCTGGGACTTACTTACTCTGGAAACACCATATATTTT
CASLLGLTYSGNTIYF
>TRBD1|TRBV9|TRBJ1-3|medium-sized
TGTGCCAGCAGCGTAGGTCAGGGGGTTGACACCATATATTTT
CASSVGQGVDTIYF
>.|TRBV11-3|TRBJ2-7|medium-sized
TGTGCCAGCAGCTTAGGTGGGGGGCCGTCCGAGCAGTACTTC
CASSLGGGPSEQYF
>TRBD1|TRBV28|TRBJ1-1|.
TGTGCCAGCAGTTTGCGGGCCACAGGGGGAACTGAAGCTTTCTTT
CASSLRATGGTEAFF
>.|TRBV29-1|TRBJ1-3|.
TGCAGCGTTGTTGTAGGCCCCTCTGGAAACACCATATATTTT
CSVVVGPSGNTIYF
>.|TRBV11-3|TRBJ1-2|.
TGTGCCAGCAGCTTGGTATCCTTGACGGGGGGCTACACCTTC
CASSLVSLTGGYTF
>.|TRBV18|TRBJ1-1|.
TGTGCCAGCTCACCAATGACACTTCTGGCTGAAGCTTTCTTT
CASSPMTLLAEAFF
>TRBD1|TRBV30|TRBJ1-4|.
TGTGCCTGGAGCCGGGACAGAAGTGAAAAACTGTTTTTT
CAWSRDRSEKLFF
>TRBD1|TRBV18|TRBJ1-6|few
TGTGCCAGCTCACCTTTCCCCCGGACAGGGGCCTCGGAGTATTCACCCCTCCACTTT
CASSPFPRTGASEYSPLHF
>.|TRBV6-8|TRBJ2-7|.
TGTGCCAGCAGTTACGGGGGGTCCCTCATCGAGCAGTACTTC
CASSYGGSLIEQYF
>TRBD1|TRBV11-3|TRBJ1-2|many
TGTGCCAGCAGCTTAGATGGGACAGGGTTTTTCGATGGCTACACCTTC
CASSLDGTGFFDGYTF
>.|TRBV6-8|TRBJ2-4|few
TGTGCCAGCAGTGGACAGTTAAAAAACATTCAGTACTTC
CASSGQLKNIQYF
>.|TRBV30|TRBJ1-3|.
TGTGCCTGGAAGGGGATAGGAAACACCATATATTTT
CAWKGIGNTIYF
>.|TRBV6-8|TRBJ1-4|few
TGTGCCAGCAGTGGATCCTGGTATGGGGAGGAGGTGAATGAAAAACTGTTTTTT
CASSGSWYGEEVNEKLFF
>TRBD1|TRBV6-8|TRBJ1-1|medium-sized
TGTGCCAGCAGTGAGCGACAGGGGGCGGTTGCTTTCTTT
CASSERQGAVAFF
>.|TRBV19|TRBJ1-6|.
TGTGCCAGTAGTATTGAGGGAACGATAGCACCCCTCCACTTT
CASSIEGTIAPLHF
>.|TRBV18|TRBJ2-2|.
TGTGCCAGCTCACCCATTCAGGGGCCGAACACCGGGGAGCTGTTTTTT
CASSPIQGPNTGELFF
>.|TRBV19|TRBJ1-1|.
TGTGCCAGTAGTCGAGCGGGGATGAACACTGAAGCTTTCTTT
CASSRAGMNTEAFF
>.|TRBV6-8|TRBJ2-2|few
TGTGCCACCCGACTTAACACCGGGGAGCTGTTTTTT
CATRLNTGELFF
>TRBD1|TRBV7-6|TRBJ1-3|.
TGTGCCAGCAGCACCCGGACAGGCGGAAACACCATATATTTT
CASSTRTGGNTIYF
>.|TRBV6-8|TRBJ1-1|large
TGTGCCAGCAGTTACGGTGGCACTGAAGCTTTCTTT
CASSYGGTEAFF
>TRBD1|TRBV29-1|TRBJ2-7|.
TGCAGCGTTCGGAGAGGGCTAGGACAGGGGGCCTACGAGCAGTACTTC
CSVRRGLGQGAYEQYF
>.|TRBV7-5|TRBJ1-2|.
TGTGCCAGCAGCTTGTCCCGGGACAGGGGAATTCGCTACACCTTC
CASSLSRDRGIRYTF
>TRBD1|TRBV6-8|TRBJ1-1|few
TGTGCCAGCAGTTATAGACAGGGGTCCGACACTGAAGCTTTCTTT
CASSYRQGSDTEAFF
>.|TRBV6-8|TRBJ1-5|.
TGTGCCAGCCTCGACCATAACAATCAGCCCCAGCATTTT
CASLDHNNQPQHF
>TRBD1|TRBV11-3|TRBJ1-1|few
TGTGCCAGCAGCTTAGGGGACAGGGAGTACACTGAAGCTTTCTTT
CASSLGDREYTEAFF
>.|TRBV6-8|TRBJ2-3|few
TGTGCCAGCATTGCCCGGGACGGAGGTATAGATACGCAGTATTTT
CASIARDGGIDTQYF
>TRBD2|TRBV18|TRBJ2-7|.
TGTGCCAGCTCTCCCGGTGGACTAGCGGGTGAAAGCTCCTACGAGCAGTACTTC
CASSPGGLAGESSYEQYF
>.|TRBV11-3|TRBJ2-5|medium-sized
TGTGCCAGCAGCTTAGGGGGGACGCTCAGGAGGGAGACCCAGTACTTC
CASSLGGTLRRETQYF
>.|TRBV30|TRBJ1-1|few
TGTGCCTGGATTAGGCGAGGAGGGTGGGACGCTGAAGCTTTCTTT
CAWIRRGGWDAEAFF
>TRBD1|TRBV6-8|TRBJ1-5|few
TGTGCCAGCAGACGACAGGGACCCGATCAGCCCCAGCATTTT
CASRRQGPDQPQHF
>.|TRBV28|TRBJ1-5|few
TGTGCCAGCTCCTCTGAGAGCCCTTCTTATAGCAATCAGCCCCAGCATTTT
CASSSESPSYSNQPQHF
>.|TRBV11-3|TRBJ1-4|few
TGTGCCAGCAGCCCGCAGGGAGGAGATGAAAAACTGTTTTTT
CASSPQGGDEKLFF
>.|TRBV6-8|TRBJ2-3|.
TGTGCCAGCAGGATACGTTTTAACCCCGGGGGCCCAGATACGCAGTATTTT
CASRIRFNPGGPDTQYF
>TRBD1|TRBV11-3|TRBJ2-5|few
TGTGCCAGCAGCTTGTCAACTATGGGACAGGCGCGGCAAGAGACCCAGTACTTC
CASSLSTMGQARQETQYF
>.|TRBV11-3|TRBJ2-2|.
TGTGCCAGCAGCCTGACCCAACTATTGAACACCGGGGAGCTGTTTTTT
CASSLTQLLNTGELFF
>TRBD1|TRBV19|TRBJ2-1|.
TGTGCCAGTAGTACCCAGGGACAGGGAGGGAATGAGCAGTTCTTC
CASSTQGQGGNEQFF
>TRBD2|TRBV6-8|TRBJ2-3|.
TGTGCCAGCAGTGATCTAGCGGGGGGATCAGATACGCAGTATTTT
CASSDLAGGSDTQYF
>.|TRBV6-8|TRBJ1-1|few
TGTGCCATCAGTAACCTGAACACTGAAGCTTTCTTT
CAISNLNTEAFF
>TRBD1|TRBV19|TRBJ1-1|.
TGTGCCAGTAGTCAGGGGGCAGGAGCTTTCTTT
CASSQGAGAFF
>.|TRBV6-8|TRBJ1-1|.
TGTGCCAGCAGTTTTGTGGCAGGGGTGACTGAAGCTTTCTTT
CASSFVAGVTEAFF
>.|TRBV7-6|TRBJ1-3|.
TGTGCCAGCAGCCGATTTTGGGTAGAGAGCTCTGGAAACACCATATATTTT
CASSRFWVESSGNTIYF
>TRBD1|TRBV18|TRBJ1-1|.
TGTGCCAGCTCTCGGGACAGTAAAAACACTGAAGCTTTCTTT
CASSRDSKNTEAFF
>.|TRBV11-3|TRBJ2-7|.
TGTGCCAGCAGCTTCGGGGGACCCTCCTACGAGCAGTACTTC
CASSFGGPSYEQYF
>.|TRBV11-3|TRBJ2-7|few
TGTGCCAGCAGCTCCCCTCTTAGGGGGGCACTCTCCTACGAGCAGTACTTC
CASSSPLRGALSYEQYF
>.|TRBV11-3|TRBJ1-4|few
TGTGCCAGCAGCCAAGCTGCGGGGGCAACTAATGAAAAACTGTTTTTT
CASSQAAGATNEKLFF